These T cell receptor beta chains were read from a single sample in a study of CD8 T cells in ankylosing spondylitis. TCRdb itself ran the 5' RACE reads through MiXCR, one entry per CDR3 protein. The sample contains some 150,000 distinct CDR3 sequences, about an eighth of which appear only once. Specimen: blood, either unsorted or a sorted T cell fraction (not recorded which). The receptors shown here come from a female donor with ankylosing spondylitis or in good health (not recorded which). Each CDR3 is given with its conserved first and last residue. A D gene is named only where the DNA matches it firmly. Part of the rows lack a size; the others show once, few, many or a class for expanded clones.

NA,TRBJ1-2,many,TRBV7-9,CASSSVDRSRGYTF,TGTGCCAGCAGCTCTGTGGACAGATCTCGTGGCTACACCTTC
TRBD2,TRBJ2-3,many,TRBV5-1,CASSLTPPIAGATDTQYF,TGCGCCAGCAGCTTGACCCCCCCTATAGCGGGGGCCACAGATACGCAGTATTTT
NA,TRBJ1-2,many,TRBV9,CASSVGVQQNYGYTF,TGTGCCAGCAGCGTAGGGGTACAGCAGAACTATGGCTACACCTTC
NA,TRBJ2-6,NA,TRBV29-1,CSVEGDSSGANVLTF,TGCAGCGTTGAGGGAGACAGCTCTGGGGCCAACGTCCTGACTTTC
NA,TRBJ2-2,many,TRBV14,CASSIRQNTGELFF,TGTGCCAGCAGCATCCGACAGAACACCGGGGAGCTGTTTTTT
NA,TRBJ2-3,few,TRBV7-9,CASSPQGGGPYTDTQYF,TGTGCCAGCAGCCCTCAGGGCGGGGGCCCCTACACAGATACGCAGTATTTT
NA,TRBJ1-4,many,TRBV29-1,CSVFTSGATNEKLFF,TGCAGCGTTTTTACGAGCGGCGCAACTAATGAAAAACTGTTTTTT
NA,TRBJ1-1,few,TRBV27,CASSSQVFFAEAFF,TGTGCCAGCAGTTCCCAGGTTTTCTTCGCTGAAGCTTTCTTT
TRBD2,TRBJ2-7,many,TRBV29-1,CSGSHRTSGSYEQYF,TGCAGCGGTTCACACCGGACTAGCGGCTCCTACGAGCAGTACTTC
NA,TRBJ1-2,many,TRBV6-1,CASTSDYGYTF,TGTGCCAGCACCTCCGACTATGGCTACACCTTC
TRBD2,TRBJ2-2,many,TRBV5-1,CASNGLAGGDGELFF,TGCGCCAGCAACGGACTAGCGGGGGGAGACGGGGAGCTGTTTTTT
TRBD1,TRBJ1-6,many,TRBV5-6,CASSWDRGHSPLHF,TGTGCCAGCAGCTGGGACAGGGGTCATTCACCCCTCCACTTT
NA,TRBJ2-4,many,TRBV20-1,CSARDLGLLAKNIQYF,TGCAGTGCTAGGGACCTCGGTCTTTTAGCCAAAAACATTCAGTACTTC
TRBD1,TRBJ2-7,NA,TRBV7-9,CASSPQGAYEQYF,TGTGCCAGCAGCCCTCAGGGGGCATACGAGCAGTACTTC
NA,TRBJ2-5,many,TRBV20-1,CSARREQETQYF,TGCAGTGCCAGGAGGGAACAAGAGACCCAGTACTTC
TRBD2,TRBJ2-3,few,TRBV12-3/TRBV12-4,CASSGTSGGTDTQYF,TGTGCCAGCAGTGGGACTAGCGGGGGAACAGATACGCAGTATTTT
NA,TRBJ1-2,many,TRBV29-1,CSVDSLYGYTF,TGCAGCGTTGACAGCCTCTATGGCTACACCTTC
NA,TRBJ1-6,NA,TRBV7-6,CASSSMVDSPLHF,TGTGCCAGCTCGAGTATGGTCGATTCACCCCTCCACTTT
NA,TRBJ2-7,many,TRBV6-2/TRBV6-3,CASMTQPLYEQYF,TGTGCCAGCATGACCCAGCCCCTCTACGAGCAGTACTTC
TRBD2,TRBJ2-7,many,TRBV20-1,CSAGGGGPEGEQYF,TGCAGTGCTGGTGGCGGGGGTCCTGAAGGTGAGCAGTACTTC
NA,TRBJ2-2,many,TRBV7-2,CASSLGNANTGELFF,TGTGCCAGCAGCTTGGGTAACGCCAACACCGGGGAGCTGTTTTTT
NA,TRBJ1-5,many,TRBV20-1,CSARDLSNHNQPQHF,TGCAGTGCTAGAGATCTCTCGAATCACAATCAGCCCCAGCATTTT
NA,TRBJ1-2,few,TRBV5-1,CASSLEEGSYGYTF,TGCGCCAGCAGCTTGGAGGAGGGGAGCTATGGCTACACCTTC
NA,TRBJ2-7,many,TRBV29-1,CSVDSRTTYEQYF,TGCAGCGTTGACAGCAGGACTACCTACGAGCAGTACTTC
NA,TRBJ2-7,many,TRBV11-2,CASSFGSLSYEQYF,TGTGCCAGCAGCTTCGGCTCGCTCTCCTACGAGCAGTACTTC
NA,TRBJ1-6,NA,TRBV4-2,CASIQEEGSLVSLHF,TGTGCCAGCATCCAAGAGGAGGGCTCCTTGGTTTCCCTCCACTTT
NA,TRBJ2-1,many,TRBV4-2,CASSQQAGTDYNEQFF,TGTGCCAGCAGCCAACAAGCCGGGACGGACTACAATGAGCAGTTCTTC
TRBD2,TRBJ2-1,many,TRBV7-8,CASSLRLAGVAYNEQFF,TGTGCCAGCAGCTTACGACTAGCGGGTGTAGCCTACAATGAGCAGTTCTTC
NA,TRBJ2-2,NA,TRBV5-1,CASSTTERGELFF,TGCGCCAGCTCAACGACCGAGCGCGGGGAGCTGTTTTTT
NA,TRBJ2-1,many,TRBV20-1,CSARDRRKEGYNEQFF,TGCAGTGCTAGAGATCGAAGAAAAGAGGGTTACAATGAGCAGTTCTTC
TRBD1,TRBJ2-1,many,TRBV3-1,CASSQVAWTGGINEQFF,TGTGCCAGCAGCCAAGTAGCCTGGACAGGGGGTATCAATGAGCAGTTCTTC
TRBD1,TRBJ2-7,NA,TRBV28,CASSIDRVSYEQYF,TGTGCCAGCAGCATTGACAGGGTAAGCTACGAGCAGTACTTC
NA,TRBJ2-3,many,TRBV12-3/TRBV12-4,CASSSYQDADTQYF,TGTGCCAGCAGCTCCTACCAGGACGCAGATACGCAGTATTTT
NA,TRBJ1-2,many,TRBV7-6,CASSLTDEANYGYTF,TGTGCCAGCAGCCTGACGGACGAAGCTAACTATGGCTACACCTTC
TRBD2,TRBJ2-1,NA,TRBV2,CASSEELAGGIELFF,TGTGCCAGCAGTGAAGAGCTAGCGGGGGGTATTGAGCTGTTCTTC
TRBD2,TRBJ2-5,NA,TRBV25-1,CASSERGRGQETQYF,TGTGCCAGCAGTGAGCGAGGGCGGGGGCAAGAGACCCAGTACTTC
NA,TRBJ1-1,many,TRBV5-1,CASRENVGQNTEAFF,TGCGCCAGCAGGGAGAATGTGGGACAGAACACTGAAGCTTTCTTT
NA,TRBJ1-2,many,TRBV29-1,CSVAVGRDYGYTF,TGCAGCGTTGCGGTGGGAAGGGACTATGGCTACACCTTC
NA,TRBJ1-3,many,TRBV18,CASSPQGSDTIYF,TGTGCCAGCTCACCCCAGGGGAGCGACACCATATATTTT
NA,TRBJ1-1,many,TRBV27,CASSQGVRLNTEAFF,TGTGCCAGCAGCCAAGGGGTACGATTGAACACTGAAGCTTTCTTT
NA,TRBJ1-1,many,TRBV5-1,CASSSQGQNTEAFF,TGCGCCAGCAGCTCCCAGGGTCAGAACACTGAAGCTTTCTTT
TRBD1,TRBJ2-3,many,TRBV20-1,CSARGQTDTQYF,TGCAGTGCTAGGGGACAGACAGATACGCAGTATTTT
NA,TRBJ1-2,few,TRBV20-1,CSAGVLGAEGYTF,TGCAGTGCTGGCGTCTTGGGCGCGGAGGGCTACACCTTC
TRBD2,TRBJ2-2,many,TRBV20-1,CSARDLSGRNSGELFF,TGCAGTGCTAGAGACCTAAGCGGGAGAAATTCCGGGGAGCTGTTTTTT
NA,TRBJ2-1,few,TRBV30,CAWSIYSVNLGDNEQFF,TGTGCCTGGAGTATATATAGCGTGAACCTCGGTGACAATGAGCAGTTCTTC
TRBD1,TRBJ1-1,many,TRBV3-1,CASSDRGRNTEAFF,TGTGCCAGCAGCGACAGGGGTCGTAACACTGAAGCTTTCTTT
TRBD1,TRBJ1-5,many,TRBV19,CASSRQGTYQPQHF,TGTGCCAGTAGTCGACAGGGGACTTATCAGCCCCAGCATTTT
NA,TRBJ2-3,few,TRBV18,CASSLRDSLTDTQYF,TGTGCCAGCTCACTCCGGGACTCCCTCACAGATACGCAGTATTTT